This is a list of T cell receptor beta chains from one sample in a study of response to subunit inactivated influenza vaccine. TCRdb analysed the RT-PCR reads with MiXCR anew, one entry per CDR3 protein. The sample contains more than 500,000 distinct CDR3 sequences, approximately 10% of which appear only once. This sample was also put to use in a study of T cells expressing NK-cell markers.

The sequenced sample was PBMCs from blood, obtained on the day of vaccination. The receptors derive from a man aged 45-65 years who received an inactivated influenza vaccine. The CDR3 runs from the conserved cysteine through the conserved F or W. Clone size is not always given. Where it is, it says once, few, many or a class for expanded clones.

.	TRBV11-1	CASSLGAVTHSGANVLTF
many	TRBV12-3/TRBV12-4	CASSTGGTGPAFF
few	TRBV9	CASSASGTDNEKLFF
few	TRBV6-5	CASSYFARANSPLHF
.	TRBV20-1	CSARDRDTGTQYF
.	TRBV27	CASSFRFSYNEQFF
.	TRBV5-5	CASSLVGERYNEQFF
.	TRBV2	CASSVSSLYTDTQYF
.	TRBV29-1	CSVAGTGSPGYTF
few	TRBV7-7	CASSLAPVGTQYF
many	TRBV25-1	CASNRGRNTEAFF
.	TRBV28	CASSLSSGWGSTNEKLFF
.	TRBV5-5	CASSLEGQDFSGANVLTF
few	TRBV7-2	CASSTGTANQPQHF
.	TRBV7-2	CASSLSLGNTDTQYF
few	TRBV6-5	CASSYSGILSTDTQYF
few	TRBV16	CASSQFGQSNQPQHF
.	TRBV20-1	CSAGDRGLTQYF
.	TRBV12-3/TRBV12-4	CASSPLGQGGTGELFF
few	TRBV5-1	CASYHGTSGHGEAQYF
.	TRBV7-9	CASSEDFGGTDTQYF
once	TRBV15	CATRRTTSGLYSYDEQFF
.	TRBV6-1	CASSDFGLNYEQYF
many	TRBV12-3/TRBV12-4	CASSLRQGNEKLFF
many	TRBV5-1	CASSSGTKSSTDTQYF
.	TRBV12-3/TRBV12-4	CASSPRDRGQIYNEQFF
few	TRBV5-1	CASSLEANTGELFF
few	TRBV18	CASSPPGRDYNEQFF
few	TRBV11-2	CASSLGFGQGGYEQYF
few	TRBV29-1	CSVGVGNEQFF
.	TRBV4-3	CASSRQDNYEQYF
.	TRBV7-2	CASSSQGTVTYEQYF
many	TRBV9	CASSELGGGSPLHF
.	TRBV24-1	CATSDGRTESTDTQYF
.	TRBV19	CASSTRGAPGNTIYF
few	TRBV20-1	CSASPAEGSQETQYF
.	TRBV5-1	CASSEGGGANVLTF
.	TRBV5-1	CASSRPGLALATQYF
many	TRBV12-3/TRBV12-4	CASSYDNEQFF
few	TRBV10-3	CAISEEVLAFF
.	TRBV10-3	CAIKGSSNYEQYF
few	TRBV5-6	CASSLEAWSGTEAFF
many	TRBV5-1	CASSLEGTTSRQFF
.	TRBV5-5	CASSRSQGLAEGAFF
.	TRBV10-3	CAISEVGLQETQYF
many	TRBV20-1	CSARVRDGYEQYF
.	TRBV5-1	CASSPGLAGVDTGELFF
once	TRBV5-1	CASSLQGTGPPNYGYTF
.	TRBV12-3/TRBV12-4	CASSLLLAEALEQYF
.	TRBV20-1	CSASSWEGANTGELFF